The 4 T cell receptor beta chains below come from one sample, sequenced in a study of blood T cell repertoires in COVID-19. TCRdb's copy holds only in-frame clones and misses some; the assay was immunoSEQ multiplex PCR. The table includes around 260,000 clones, approximately 85% detected once. Sequences were obtained from peripheral blood. Source of these receptors: a human donor in a cohort sampled during active COVID-19.

The chain employs TRBV30 and TRBJ1-2; the match to TRBD1 covers 8 bases. Trimming removed 6 bases from V and 8 bases from J; junction bases left unmatched: 17. This CDR3 spans 15 amino acids. Germline V gives CDR1 GTSNPN, CDR2 SVGIG (reference sequence). CDR3 nucleotide sequence: TGTGCCTGCAACTCCGGGACAGGTACTTTCCGGGGCTACACCTTC. Its translation: CACNSGTGTFRGYTF.

There are a few counts of this clone. The rearrangement links TRBV19 to TRBJ2-7, with TRBD1 identical over 12 bases. Germline-derived CDR1 and CDR2 are LNHDA and SQIVND (reference sequence). The CDR3 is 13 residues long. V lost 9 bases and J lost 9; bases outside the gene matches: 9. The CDR3 here is CASRDRGQFVQYF. The CDR3 nucleotides are TGTGCCAGCCGGGACAGGGGGCAATTTGTGCAGTACTTC.

This clone was seen more than once but under ten times. V usage is TRBV27 and J usage is TRBJ1-4, with a weak D call TRBD1 (5 bases). The CDR3 extends over 13 amino acids. CDR1 and CDR2 (germline): MNHEY, SMNVEV (reference sequence). The V gene lost 8 bases and the J gene lost 10 bases, with 17 bases spanning the gap. The CDR3 coding sequence is TGTGCCAGCGGCCAGGGAGGGGTAGGAAAACTGTTTTTT. Its translation: CASGQGGVGKLFF. The full variable domain, in which reference TRBV27 and TRBJ1-4 provide the parts outside the CDR3, is EAQVTQNPRYLITVTGKKLTVTCSQNMNHEYMSWYRQDPGLGLRQIYYSMNVEVTDKGDVPEGYKVSRKEKRNFPLILESPSPNQTSLYFCASGQGGVGKLFFGSGTQLSVL.

The chain employs TRBV18 and TRBJ1-2, with D perhaps matching TRBD1 (5 bases). The V and J ends lost 4 bases and 2 bases respectively, with 8 bases between them. The CDR3 has 13 residues. Germline CDR1 reads KGHSH; CDR2 reads LQKENI. CDR3 nucleotide sequence: TGTGCCAGCTCACAACAGGAAAACTATGGCTACACCTTC. Translating gives CASSQQENYGYTF.